The sequence of this T cell receptor beta chain was determined in a study of siplizumab effects on memory and regulatory T cells. Generated by immunoSEQ multiplex PCR, the TCRdb table keeps only in-frame clones and is missing some. Of approximately 100,000 clones in the sample, 85% to 95% are singletons; the top ten hold roughly 1.3%. Details on this clone: The antigen is not known.

With 0 bases removed from V and 6 bases from J, the gap between germline ends came to 6 bases. The CDR3 spans 13 residues. Germline assignment: CDR1 SGHRS and CDR2 YFSETQ. Broader study findings: Siplizumab produced a significant reduction in alloreactive sequences that were traceable to unstimulated CD4+ memory cells. Controls had around 28% Treg-derived mappable alloreactive CD4+ clones on average, versus around 64% with siplizumab. Naive T cells, seemingly more diverse than memory cells, seemed major alloresponse contributors. The authors mapped only a minor fraction of alloreactive clones to unstimulated subsets.

This receptor was obtained from a human donor in good health. This chain links TRBV5-1 with TRBJ1-4; no definite D call. Input material: non-Treg CD4+ T cells sorted from blood. This CDR3 reads CASSLVVDEKLFF. The CDR3 DNA sequence: TGCGCCAGCAGCTTGGTTGTTGATGAAAAACTGTTTTTT. Looking up the rest from reference TRBV5-1 and TRBJ1-4 gives the full variable domain: KAGVTQTPRYLIKTRGQQVTLSCSPISGHRSVSWYQQTPGQGLQFLFEYFSETQRNKGNFPGRFSGRQFSNSRSEMNVSTLELGDSALYLCASSLVVDEKLFFGSGTQLSVL.